This T cell receptor (beta chain) was documented in a study of blood T cell repertoires in COVID-19. Across the study: From T cells, B-cell-depleted T cells, or PBMCs came the material, which was cDNA or gDNA.

Original handling: For nucleated cells, counts were estimated from reference gene primer amplification. TCRdb's table, derived via immunoSEQ multiplex PCR, lists solely in-frame clones and lacks some. V, J and clone size reflect that table, while D and trimming were determined from the DNA. The table has just over 250,000 clones, about 91% seen once. Source material: peripheral blood. This receptor was taken from a person under 35 with COVID-19, enrolled during active disease.

In DNA form, the CDR3 reads TGTGCCAGCAGTTATCAGGGGGCGTCAAATGAGCAGTTCTTC. This codes for CASSYQGASNEQFF. The J gene is TRBJ2-1, the V gene TRBV6-5; 8 nucleotides match TRBD1. CDR3 size: 14 residues. The ends lost 3 bases at V and 7 bases at J; junction bases unmatched: 5. CDR1 MNHEY and CDR2 SVGAGI come from the germline V gene.